This TCR beta chain was identified during a study of cytomegalovirus exposure and HLA in healthy donors. The study's findings and limits: Upon later analysis, HLA-associated TCR beta chains proved more clonally expanded than other, equally common chains. The authors reported that TCR beta sequences could predict HLA-A and HLA-B alleles. These predictions were accurate for most subjects in the first cohort. Association of a missense DCLRE1C variant with TCR beta V- and J-gene trimming was reported in a later analysis.

Healthy bone marrow donors made up the donors. Trimming stripped 7 bases from V and 7 bases from J, with 9 bases between. The CDR3 loop spans 11 amino acids. From germline, CDR1 is MGHRA and CDR2 YSYEKL. Both 60 Vbeta primers and 13 Jbeta primers went into the PCR. The assay was immunoSEQ multiplex PCR, and TCRdb's table has in-frame clones only and misses some. The sample lists more than 35,000 clones, 53% occurring once. To note about this clone: The antigen remains unidentified.

This TCR was sampled from a middle-aged woman in good health and CMV-seropositive. The sample taken for sequencing was PBMCs. V and J are TRBV4-1 and TRBJ2-3, with D possibly TRBD1 on 5 matching bases. For the CDR3, the DNA is TGCGCCAGCACCAGGGATAATACGCAGTATTTT. It is translated as CASTRDNTQYF.